The 29 T cell receptor beta chains presented below share a single source sample, sequenced in a study of blood T cell repertoires in COVID-19. TCRdb's copy holds only in-frame clones and misses some; the assay was immunoSEQ multiplex PCR. This sample has 80,000 to 90,000 clones; around 88% occur once, and the top ten carry almost 5.5%. Sequenced input: peripheral blood. These receptors came from a man aged 60-69 years with acute or convalescent COVID-19.

J is TRBJ2-2 and V is TRBV13, with D maybe TRBD2 (5 bases). V lost 5 bases to trimming and J lost 6 bases, with 19 bases between them. Looked up from germline, CDR1 is PRHDT and CDR2 is FYEKMQ (reference sequence). This CDR3 comprises 16 residues. CDR3 DNA sequence: TGTGCCAGCAGCCCGAGCGGAGCCCGGTCCCCCGGGGAGCTGTTTTTT. Translation gives CASSPSGARSPGELFF.

This sequence joins TRBV6-2 or TRBV6-3 and TRBJ2-7, with D tentatively TRBD2 (5 bases). V was clipped by 6 bases and J by 4 bases, with 16 bases between them. Per the germline V gene, CDR1 is MNHEY and CDR2 is SVGEGT. CDR3 length equals 14 residues. The CDR3 nucleotides are TGTGCCAGCAGCACACCGGGGAACGGTTACGAGCAGTACTTC. This gives the protein CASSTPGNGYEQYF.

This chain uses TRBV3-1 (or the pseudogene TRBV3-2) with TRBJ1-4, with 7 bases that match TRBD1. The CDR3 contains 13 residues. Germline CDR1 reads LGHDT; CDR2 reads YNNKEL (reference sequence). V shed 8 bases and J 6 bases; nucleotides not matched to a gene: 6. Here the CDR3 DNA reads TGTGCCAGCCGACAGGGCCTTGATGAAAAACTGTTTTTT. This translates into CASRQGLDEKLFF.

J is TRBJ1-5 and V is TRBV5-6; 7 bases fit TRBD1. CDR1 and CDR2 (germline): SGHDT, YYEEEE. The CDR3 consists of 17 residues. V shed 4 bases and J 4 bases; nucleotides not matched to a gene: 14. CDR3 in DNA: TGTGCCAGCAGCGTGGGTTCTCTTAGACAGGGAAATCAGCCCCAGCATTTT. It yields the protein CASSVGSLRQGNQPQHF.

This CDR3 is CASSEVGAGTEAFF. The CDR3 nucleotides are TGCGCCAGCAGTGAGGTCGGTGCGGGGACTGAAGCTTTCTTT. The gene calls are TRBV10-1 and TRBJ1-1; D is undetermined. V lost 2 bases and J lost 5, with 12 bases in between. This CDR3 has 14 amino acids. Germline CDR1 WNHNN, CDR2 SYGVQD (reference sequence).

The CDR3 loop is CASSLHGIPRGTDTQYF. The CDR3, as DNA: TGTGCCAGCTCACTACATGGGATACCTCGCGGGACAGATACGCAGTATTTT. The rearrangement uses TRBV18 and TRBJ2-3, with D possibly being TRBD2 (5 bases). V dropped 4 bases and J dropped 3 bases, with 20 bases sitting between them. CDR1 is KGHSH and CDR2 is LQKENI in the germline V gene. The CDR3 is 17 residues long.

A remark on this clone: The junction departs from the called germline gene at one end, perhaps through a read error. The rearrangement joins TRBV4-1 to TRBJ2-2; possible D gene TRBD1, 5 bases. CDR1 and CDR2 (germline): MGHRA, YSYEKL. CDR3 size: 12 residues. CDR3 sequence (DNA): TGCGCCAGCAGCTCACTAAGGGGCGGATCTGTTTTT. It translates to CASSSLRGGSVF.

This CDR3 reads CSASYTGGGAFF. In nucleotides, the CDR3 is TGCAGTGCTAGTTACACAGGGGGCGGGGCTTTCTTT. The J gene is TRBJ1-1, the V gene TRBV20-1; 9 bases are shared with TRBD1. CDR1 is DFQATT, CDR2 SNEGSKA, per germline (reference sequence). Trimming cost V 3 bases and J 11 bases; bases outside gene matches: 7. This CDR3 comprises 12 residues.

The chain joins TRBV6-5 to TRBJ1-2, with TRBD1 matching over 7 bases. The CDR3 runs 10 residues. Trimming at V came to 9 bases and at J to 8 bases, leaving 3 bases not matched to a gene. Germline V lookup: CDR1 MNHEY, CDR2 SVGAGI. The CDR3 DNA reads TGTGCCAGTACAGGGGCCGGCTACACCTTC. This gives the protein CASTGAGYTF.

This clone was observed a few times. This sequence joins TRBV5-8 and TRBJ1-2; 11 bases map to TRBD1. This CDR3 has 18 amino acids. CDR1 is SGHTS, CDR2 YDEGEE, per germline. After removal of 4 bases from V and 2 bases from J, the junction contained 13 bases not matched to a gene. The CDR3: CASSELRDRGSKNYGYTF. The CDR3 coding sequence is TGTGCCAGCAGCGAGTTGCGGGACAGGGGGTCCAAAAACTATGGCTACACCTTC.

This clone has only one observation. This chain uses TRBV18 with TRBJ2-1; 12 bases fit TRBD2. J was trimmed by 6 bases and V by 3 bases; bases with no gene match: 9. Per germline, CDR1 KGHSH and CDR2 LQKENI. The CDR3 consists of 17 residues. CDR3 in amino acids: CASSPLLAGGSSNEQFF. The CDR3 DNA follows: TGTGCCAGCTCACCCTTACTAGCGGGGGGATCTTCCAATGAGCAGTTCTTC.

This chain joins TRBV4-2 and TRBJ1-2; tentatively, D is TRBD1 (6 bases). Trimming left V 7 bases short and J 6 bases short, with 18 bases between. The CDR3 is made up of 14 amino acids. Germline loops: CDR1 LGHNA, CDR2 YNFKEQ. The CDR3 sequence: CASKLDSQENGYTF. As DNA, the CDR3 is TGTGCCAGCAAATTGGACAGTCAAGAAAATGGCTACACCTTC.

The V call is TRBV4-3, the J call TRBJ2-2, with D perhaps TRBD1 (6 bases). Trimming pared 0 bases from V and 5 bases from J, leaving 19 bases between. The CDR3 length is 18 residues. Germline V gene sequence: CDR1 LGHNA, CDR2 YSLEER. CDR3 sequence reads: CASSQDRLGDTLTGELFF. The CDR3 coding sequence is TGCGCCAGCAGCCAAGATCGGTTGGGGGACACTCTAACCGGGGAGCTGTTTTTT.

The gene calls are TRBV5-1 and TRBJ1-2, with 8 bases matching TRBD1. The ends lost 4 bases at V and 1 base at J; junction bases unmatched: 6. This CDR3 spans 15 amino acids. In germline, CDR1 is SGHRS, CDR2 YFSETQ. The CDR3: CASSADGQGNYGYTF. DNA for the CDR3: TGCGCCAGCAGCGCAGATGGACAGGGTAACTATGGCTACACCTTC.

The gene calls are TRBV7-9 and TRBJ1-2; TRBD1 might be the D (5 bases). The CDR3 is 12 amino acids. The V end was cut by 0 bases, the J end by 11 bases, with 10 bases between. CDR1 SEHNR and CDR2 FQNEAQ come from the germline V gene (reference sequence). CDR3 DNA sequence: TGTGCCAGCAGCTTAGCGCGGGAGGGGTACACCTTC. It codes for CASSLAREGYTF.

The gene calls are TRBV12-5 and TRBJ2-4; 13 bases are a match to TRBD2. The CDR3 totals 20 residues. The germline gives CDR1 LGHNT, CDR2 FRNRAP. Trimming took 5 bases from V and 1 from J; bases not matched to a gene: 14. CDR3 protein: CASGPTSGGASGRAKNIQYF. In DNA form, the CDR3 reads TGTGCTAGTGGTCCCACTAGCGGGGGGGCTTCCGGACGTGCCAAAAACATTCAGTACTTC.

J is TRBJ1-1 and V is TRBV2; perhaps TRBD1 as D (6 bases). Trimming took 2 bases from V and 11 from J, leaving 15 bases between them. Looked up from germline, CDR1 is SNHLY and CDR2 is FYNNEI. The CDR3 contains 13 residues. CDR3 residues: CASSETQGRVAFF. CDR3 in DNA: TGTGCCAGCAGTGAAACTCAGGGGAGGGTGGCTTTCTTT.

The CDR3 loop reads CASSYVHSNQPQHF. The DNA for the CDR3 is TGTGCCAGCAGTTACGTACATAGCAATCAGCCCCAGCATTTT. The V call is TRBV6-2 or TRBV6-3, the J call TRBJ1-5; D gene unclear. Trimming took 2 bases from V and 0 from J, leaving 5 bases between them. Germline values: CDR1 MNHEY, CDR2 SVGEGT. This CDR3 comprises 14 residues.

This chain uses TRBV7-2 with TRBJ2-2, with TRBD1 matching 10 bases. The ends lost 0 bases at V and 7 bases at J; junction bases unmatched: 5. CDR3 length: 16 residues. The germline gives CDR1 SGHTA, CDR2 FQGNSA. The CDR3 spells CASSLAGGQGDGELFF. The CDR3 bases are TGTGCCAGCAGCTTAGCGGGAGGACAGGGGGACGGGGAGCTGTTTTTT.

The chain recombines TRBV9 with TRBJ2-1, with D possibly being TRBD2 (5 bases). CDR1 is SGDLS, CDR2 YYNGEE, per germline. Deletions cut 0 bases from V and 9 bases from J, with 13 bases between. The CDR3 is 14 residues long. CDR3 bases: TGTGCCAGCAGCGTAGGAGGTCCCCGGGGTGAGCAGTTCTTC. It translates to CASSVGGPRGEQFF. Looking up the rest from reference TRBV9 and TRBJ2-1 gives the full variable domain: DSGVTQTPKHLITATGQRVTLRCSPRSGDLSVYWYQQSLDQGLQFLIQYYNGEERAKGNILERFSAQQFPDLHSELNLSSLELGDSALYFCASSVGGPRGEQFFGPGTRLTVL.

CDR3 coding DNA: TGCGCCAGCAGCCTCGAACTAAAACCGGAGACTGAAGCTTTCTTT. It is translated as CASSLELKPETEAFF. The V call is TRBV5-1, the J call TRBJ1-1; no reliable D call. With 4 bases removed from V and 5 bases from J, the gap between germline ends came to 18 bases. The CDR3 is made up of 15 amino acids. Germline assignment: CDR1 SGHRS and CDR2 YFSETQ.

CDR3 bases: TGTGCCAGCAGCTCCAAGGACAGGGACTATGGCTACACCTTC. Translating gives CASSSKDRDYGYTF. The chain carries TRBV5-4 and TRBJ1-2; 8 bases fit TRBD1. Germline CDR1 and CDR2: SGHNT and YYREEE (reference sequence). V shed 3 bases and J 3 bases; nucleotides not matched to a gene: 4. The CDR3 covers 14 residues.

The chain uses TRBV4-3 and TRBJ2-3, with D perhaps matching TRBD2 (5 bases). Trimming took 0 bases from V and 6 from J, leaving 13 bases between them. Germline V gene lookup returns CDR1 LGHNA and CDR2 YSLEER. The length of the CDR3 is 15 residues. The CDR3 loop is CASSQEERPMDTQYF. CDR3 DNA: TGCGCCAGCAGCCAAGAGGAGCGGCCAATGGATACGCAGTATTTT.

The chain combines TRBV19 with TRBJ2-7; 8 bases match TRBD2. Germline trimming cut 4 bases from V and 2 bases from J; bases unmatched to any gene: 7. Germline lookup yields CDR1 LNHDA and CDR2 SQIVND (reference sequence). CDR3 size: 15 residues. The CDR3 DNA reads TGTGCCAGTAGTAGCCAGTGGCGGGGGGCCTACGAGCAGTACTTC. This translates into CASSSQWRGAYEQYF. Full variable domain (missing parts from reference TRBV19 and TRBJ2-7): DGGITQSPKYLFRKEGQNVTLSCEQNLNHDAMYWYRQDPGQGLRLIYYSQIVNDFQKGDIAEGYSVSREKKESFPLTVTSAQKNPTAFYLCASSSQWRGAYEQYFGPGTRLTVT.

The rearrangement joins TRBV3-1 (or the pseudogene TRBV3-2) to TRBJ1-4, with D maybe TRBD1 (5 bases). Looked up from germline, CDR1 is LGHDT and CDR2 is YNNKEL (reference sequence). V lost 4 bases and J 6 bases, leaving 15 bases between the germline ends. This CDR3 is built from 15 residues. The CDR3 nucleotides are TGTGCCAGCAGCCTTAAAGGGGCAAAAGATGAAAAACTGTTTTTT. It specifies CASSLKGAKDEKLFF.

The CDR3 nucleotides are TGTGCCACCGAAGACAGGGCGACAGATACGCAGTATTTT. This sequence encodes CATEDRATDTQYF. The rearrangement uses TRBV10-3 and TRBJ2-3, with 7 bases lining up with TRBD1. Trimming removed 10 bases from V and 3 bases from J; junction bases left unmatched: 7. The CDR3 consists of 13 residues. Germline V gene data show CDR1 as ENHRY and CDR2 as SYGVKD.

DNA for the CDR3: TGTGCCAGCAGTTACCCGTTGGGACAGGGCAATGAGCAGTTCTTC. Encoded protein: CASSYPLGQGNEQFF. The rearrangement uses TRBV6-6 and TRBJ2-1, with 9 bases identical to TRBD1. There are 15 residues in the CDR3. Germline V gene lookup returns CDR1 MNHNY and CDR2 SVGAGI (reference sequence). V shed 2 bases and J 6 bases; nucleotides not matched to a gene: 5.

This chain joins TRBV14 and TRBJ1-1, with D tentatively TRBD1 (5 bases). V lost 4 bases, J lost 1 base, and 10 bases lay in between. There are 14 residues in the CDR3. The germline V gene has CDR1 SGHDN and CDR2 FVKESK. This chain's CDR3 is CASSPTVSNTEAFF. The CDR3 nucleotides are TGTGCCAGCAGCCCGACAGTTTCGAACACTGAAGCTTTCTTT.

This clone was seen only a few times. The rearrangement uses TRBV7-9 and TRBJ2-7; a possible D gene is TRBD1 (5 bases). Germline V gives CDR1 SEHNR, CDR2 FQNEAQ (reference sequence). The V end lost 3 bases, the J end lost 3 bases, and 6 bases lay between the germline ends. The CDR3 is made up of 12 amino acids. The CDR3 sequence is CASSFDSYEQYF. DNA of the CDR3: TGTGCCAGCAGCTTCGACAGCTACGAGCAGTACTTC.